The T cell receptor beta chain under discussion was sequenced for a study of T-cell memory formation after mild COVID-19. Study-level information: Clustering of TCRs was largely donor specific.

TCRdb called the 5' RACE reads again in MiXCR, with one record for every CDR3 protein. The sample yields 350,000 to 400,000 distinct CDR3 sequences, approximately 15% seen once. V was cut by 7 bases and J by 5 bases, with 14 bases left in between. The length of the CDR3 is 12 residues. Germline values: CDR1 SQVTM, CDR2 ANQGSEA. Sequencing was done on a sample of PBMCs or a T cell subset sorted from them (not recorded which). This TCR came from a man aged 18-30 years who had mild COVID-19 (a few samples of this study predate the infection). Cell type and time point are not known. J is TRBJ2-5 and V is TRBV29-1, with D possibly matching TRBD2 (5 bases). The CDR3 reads CSDATPGETQYF. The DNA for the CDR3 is TGCAGCGACGCTACCCCGGGGGAGACCCAGTACTTC.